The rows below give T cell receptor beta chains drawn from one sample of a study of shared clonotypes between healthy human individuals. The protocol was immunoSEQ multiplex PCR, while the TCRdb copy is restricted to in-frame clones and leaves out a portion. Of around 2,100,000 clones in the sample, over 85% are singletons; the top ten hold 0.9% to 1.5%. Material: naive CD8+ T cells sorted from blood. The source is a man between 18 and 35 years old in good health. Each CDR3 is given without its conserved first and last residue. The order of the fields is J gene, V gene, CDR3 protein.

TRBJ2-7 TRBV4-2 ASSQGPLAGDEQY
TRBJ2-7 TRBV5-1 ASSLVGHSYEQY
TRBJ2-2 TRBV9 ASSTRGQGIDTGELF
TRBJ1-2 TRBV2 ASSASAGTAPNYGYT
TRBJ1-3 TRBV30 AWSVQGSGNTIY
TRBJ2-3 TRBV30 AWSSGGTDTQY
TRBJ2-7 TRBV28 ASSYRGQGYEQY
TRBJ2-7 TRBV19 ASSIGGGPYEQY
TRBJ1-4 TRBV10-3 AISDSVGLATNEKLF
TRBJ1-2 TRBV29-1 SVPAPSGPSTYGYT